What follows describes a single T cell receptor beta chain. Its recognized antigen is unknown. One base away there is no much larger clone; base qualities are not given. The immunoSEQ Assay, a bias-controlled multiplex PCR, was used to amplify TCRbeta CDR3 regions from genomic DNA. Per the original workflow: The number of nucleated cells in each sample was estimated from the amplification of reference gene primers within the assay. Sequence reads were collapsed and filtered to measure the absolute abundance of every unique TCRbeta CDR3 rearrangement. For each sample, productive Simpson clonality was calculated as the square root of Simpson's diversity index across productive rearrangements. Entries here come from immuneACCESS through TCRdb and include only in-frame sequences with V and J called. Some clones fail to appear in such tables; in the studies checked, an unresolved V gene covers under half of the shortfall, and the cause of the remainder is unknown. From that table come the V and J calls and clone size; the DNA was used to work out D and trimming. For this sample the table gives some 360,000 clones, of which about nine tenths were detected only once. Jointly, the top ten make up 1% of the sample.

This entry belongs to a study of blood T cell repertoires in COVID-19 (dated by TCRdb to the early 2020s). Concerning the study at large: Samples covering the acute and convalescent phases of COVID-19 were provided by collaborators in the United States, Italy and Spain. Where HLA class I and class II types were available, the types were taken from metadata supplied by the sample provider, not from assay-based typing. A freely available public database, intended as a resource for researchers studying the immune response to SARS-CoV-2, is where the repertoires were released. Nearly every sample came with metadata listing a de-identified subject ID, COVID-19 status, age in years and sex. Samples were obtained from the ongoing ImmuneRACE study (first 160 participants) and from over 1,000 subjects provided by 6 global collaborators. The material from the prospective study consisted of cDNA or gDNA derived from T cells, B-cell-depleted T cells, or PBMCs. Subjects who had been exposed to COVID-19, were actively infected with it, or had recovered from it provided the deeply sampled blood TCRbeta repertoires that made up the dataset. Broad study findings and their caveats: Clinical and demographic metadata were provided uncurated, with the amount varying by source and participant.

Participants in the prospective study were aged roughly 18 to 100 years, lived in approximately 26 United States geographic areas, and enrolled through a virtual design. Cohort assignment in the prospective study relied on participant-reported clinical history from a screening survey and a study questionnaire. Exposed participants had been in contact with someone with a PCR-confirmed or clinician-diagnosed COVID-19 case within 2 weeks of study entry. Mobile phlebotomists in the prospective study collected whole blood, serum and a nasopharyngeal or oropharyngeal swab from every participant. Prospective study participants could optionally give additional blood draws and questionnaires over an approximately two-month period. Blood samples from the prospective study were shipped frozen or at room temperature prior to DNA extraction. Trimming takes 4 bases from V and 0 bases from J, and the germline ends sit 10 bases apart. The germline V gene sets CDR1 to MDHEN and CDR2 to SYDVKM. The CDR3, cysteine through phenylalanine, is 16 amino acids long. Solely the CDR3 DNA is kept, with 48 bases framed from the first base.

The sample taken for sequencing was PBMCs or T cells enriched from blood (not recorded which). The source is a woman aged 30 to 39 who had been exposed to COVID-19. This chain is built from TRBV28 and TRBJ1-6; TRBD1 is a weak D gene call, 5 bases matching. The CDR3 protein is CASSWDFSSYNSPLHF. The nucleotide sequence is TGTGCCAGCAGTTGGGACTTTAGCTCCTATAATTCACCCCTCCACTTT. When the CDR3 is completed using the reference TRBV28 and TRBJ1-6 genes on either side, the full variable domain is DVKVTQSSRYLVKRTGEKVFLECVQDMDHENMFWYRQDPGLGLRLIYFSYDVKMKEKGDIPEGYSVSREKKERFSLILESASTNQTSMYLCASSWDFSSYNSPLHFGNGTRLTVT.